The 3 T cell receptor beta chains below were found in one sample sequenced in a study of cytomegalovirus exposure and HLA in healthy donors. With 60 Vbeta and 13 Jbeta primers, the PCR was carried out. TCRdb keeps only in-frame clones here, not all; method: immunoSEQ multiplex PCR. The top ten hold over 9.5% of the sample, which has over 110,000 clones, approximately 84% seen once. Sequencing used PBMCs. The receptors shown here come from a woman aged 60-75 years in good health and CMV-seropositive.

V is TRBV29-1 and J is TRBJ1-1, with D maybe TRBD1 (6 bases). CDR1 SQVTM and CDR2 ANQGSEA come from the germline V gene. The CDR3 loop spans 12 amino acids. The germline V and J ends were trimmed by 7 bases and 0 bases, with 9 bases remaining between them. In nucleotides, the CDR3 is TGCAGCGGTACAGGGATGAACACTGAAGCTTTCTTT. Translating gives CSGTGMNTEAFF.

The CDR3 bases are TGTGCCAGCAGCCGAGGGACAGCGAACACTGAAGCTTTCTTT. Amino acids: CASSRGTANTEAFF. The chain employs TRBV7-2 and TRBJ1-1; TRBD1 agrees at 7 bases. The V and J ends lost 5 bases and 1 base, in that order; junction bases with no gene match: 4. The CDR3 has 14 residues. From germline, CDR1 is SGHTA and CDR2 FQGNSA.

To note about this clone: The same CDR3 also results from other DNA sequences found in this sample. The chain recombines TRBV28 with TRBJ2-3; no clear D gene. This CDR3 comprises 13 residues. Trimming pared 3 bases from V and 1 base from J, leaving 5 bases between. Germline loops: CDR1 MDHEN, CDR2 SYDVKM. For the CDR3, the DNA is TGTGCCAGCAGTTTGTCGGGCACAGATACGCAGTATTTT. This translates into CASSLSGTDTQYF. Combining the CDR3 with reference TRBV28 and TRBJ2-3 gives the whole variable domain DVKVTQSSRYLVKRTGEKVFLECVQDMDHENMFWYRQDPGLGLRLIYFSYDVKMKEKGDIPEGYSVSREKKERFSLILESASTNQTSMYLCASSLSGTDTQYFGPGTRLTVL.